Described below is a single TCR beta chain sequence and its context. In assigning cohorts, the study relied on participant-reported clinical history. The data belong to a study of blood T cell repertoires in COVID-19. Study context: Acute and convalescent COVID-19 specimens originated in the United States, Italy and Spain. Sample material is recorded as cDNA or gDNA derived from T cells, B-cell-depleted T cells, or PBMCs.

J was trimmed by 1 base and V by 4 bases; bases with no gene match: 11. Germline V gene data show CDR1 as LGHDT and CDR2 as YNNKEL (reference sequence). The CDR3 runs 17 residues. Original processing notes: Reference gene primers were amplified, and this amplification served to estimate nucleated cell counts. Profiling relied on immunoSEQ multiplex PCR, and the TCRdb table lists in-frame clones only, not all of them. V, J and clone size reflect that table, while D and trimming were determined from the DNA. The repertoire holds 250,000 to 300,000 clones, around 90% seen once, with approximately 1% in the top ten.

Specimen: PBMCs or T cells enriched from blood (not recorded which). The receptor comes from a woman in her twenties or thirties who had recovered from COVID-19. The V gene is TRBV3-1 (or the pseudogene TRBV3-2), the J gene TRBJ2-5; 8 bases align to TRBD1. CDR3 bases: TGTGCCAGCAGCCCCCGGGACAGGTCCCTCGTCCAAGAGACCCAGTACTTC. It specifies CASSPRDRSLVQETQYF.